The clone carrying this T cell receptor beta chain came up a few times. This record belongs to a study of T-cell memory formation after mild COVID-19. With constant-segment primers, 5'RACE yielded cDNA libraries of TCR alpha and TCR beta that carried sample barcodes and UMIs. TCRdb re-called the 5' RACE reads with MiXCR, one entry per CDR3 protein. This table has about 270,000 distinct CDR3 sequences, around 16% appearing once. The germline CDR1 and CDR2 sequences are SGHTA and FQGNSA. CDR3 size: 16 residues. V gave up 4 bases and J gave up 3 bases; unmatched junction bases: 5. The chain combines TRBV7-2 with TRBJ1-6; TRBD1 matches at 8 bases. Material for sequencing was PBMCs or a T cell subset sorted from them (not recorded which). This receptor was taken from a man between 18 and 35 years old who had mild COVID-19 (a few samples of this study predate the infection). Cell type and time point are not known. CDR3 protein: CASSSRTGHYNSPLHF. In DNA, the CDR3 is TGTGCCAGCAGCTCGAGGACAGGGCACTATAATTCACCCCTCCACTTT.